These T cell receptor beta chains were read from a single sample in a study of shared clonotypes between healthy human individuals. TCRdb keeps only in-frame clones here, not all; method: immunoSEQ multiplex PCR. The data contain about 2.5 million clones, approximately 90% of them singletons. Sequenced input: naive CD4+ T cells from PBMCs. These receptors all come from a man aged 18 to 30 in good health. Some clones in this sample may be carry-over from other donors' samples. CDR3s include the opening cysteine and the closing phenylalanine or tryptophan.

V gene: TRBV6-1; J gene: TRBJ2-2; CDR3 protein: CASSEAGPYTGELFF
V gene: TRBV25-1; J gene: TRBJ2-4; CDR3 protein: CASSDPSGRAKNIQYF
V gene: TRBV7-2; J gene: TRBJ2-3; CDR3 protein: CAGWGAGADTQYF
V gene: TRBV5-1; J gene: TRBJ2-5; CDR3 protein: CASSLEPGTGKETQYF
V gene: TRBV12-5; J gene: TRBJ2-2; CDR3 protein: CASGPSSGELFF
V gene: TRBV19; J gene: TRBJ2-1; CDR3 protein: CASSIERKGFFGEQFF
V gene: TRBV7-2; J gene: TRBJ2-1; CDR3 protein: CASSATTSGRKDEQFF
V gene: TRBV30; J gene: TRBJ1-4; CDR3 protein: CACSPDEKLFF
V gene: TRBV6-5; J gene: TRBJ1-1; CDR3 protein: CASSQGTEAFF
V gene: TRBV7-7; J gene: TRBJ2-2; CDR3 protein: CASSKGQLNTGELFF